This TCR beta chain was captured in a study of blood T cell repertoires in COVID-19. Study at large: The cDNA or gDNA used as material had been derived from T cells, B-cell-depleted T cells, or PBMCs.

Germline V gene sequence: CDR1 SNHLY, CDR2 FYNNEI. This CDR3 region has 14 residues. Trimming cost V 4 bases and J 4 bases, with 13 bases left between them. Participants were aged about 18 to 90 years, lived in roughly 25 US areas, and enrolled virtually. The method was immunoSEQ multiplex PCR; TCRdb's version includes in-frame clones alone and lacks a portion of them. This table has about 390,000 clones, roughly 89% appearing once. This clone has only one observation. The sample taken for sequencing was PBMCs or T cells enriched from blood (not recorded which). The receptor was derived from a woman aged 45-60 years who had recovered from COVID-19. The chain carries TRBV2 and TRBJ1-2; D is ambiguous. CDR3 coding DNA: TGTGCCAGCAGTGTTGATAAGCAGGCCTATGGCTACACCTTC. It translates to CASSVDKQAYGYTF.